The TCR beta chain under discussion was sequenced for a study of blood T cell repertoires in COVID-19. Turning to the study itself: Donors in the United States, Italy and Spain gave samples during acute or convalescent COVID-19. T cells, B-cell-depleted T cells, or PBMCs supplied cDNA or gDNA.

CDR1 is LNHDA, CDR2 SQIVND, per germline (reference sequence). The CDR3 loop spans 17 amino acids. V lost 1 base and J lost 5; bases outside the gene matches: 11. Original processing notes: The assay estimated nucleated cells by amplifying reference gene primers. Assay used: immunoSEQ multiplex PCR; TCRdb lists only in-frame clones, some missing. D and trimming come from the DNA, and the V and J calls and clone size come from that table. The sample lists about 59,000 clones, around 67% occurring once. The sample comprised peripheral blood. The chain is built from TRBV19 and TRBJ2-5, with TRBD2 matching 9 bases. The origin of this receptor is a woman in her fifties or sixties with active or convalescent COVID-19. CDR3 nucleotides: TGTGCCAGTAGTATAGGGCCCCCCGGGACTAGCACGGAGACCCAGTACTTC. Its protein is CASSIGPPGTSTETQYF.